These T cell receptor beta chains were read from a single sample in a study of CD8+ T cells in alopecia areata. Sequenced by immunoSEQ multiplex PCR; TCRdb stores in-frame clones only, minus some. This sample yields 150,000 to 200,000 clones, of which about three fifths are seen a single time; 3% to 4% belongs to the top ten. Sequenced material: CD4+ T cells sorted from blood, taken at week 4, from a patient treated with tofacitinib. The receptors were gathered from a human donor with alopecia areata. Each CDR3 is given with its conserved first and last residue. Each record gives: V gene, D gene, clone size, J gene, CDR3 DNA, CDR3 protein. A D gene is named only where the DNA matches it firmly. Only part of the rows carry a size: once, few, many, or a class if the clone is expanded.

>TRBV5-4|TRBD2|.|TRBJ2-5
TGTGCCAGCAGCCCACCTGGACTAGCGGGGCCTAAAGATGCCCAGTACTTC
CASSPPGLAGPKDAQYF
>TRBV5-6|.|.|TRBJ1-1
TGTGCCAGCAGCATACGATCGTGGACAACCGACACTGAAGCTTTCTTT
CASSIRSWTTDTEAFF
>TRBV27|TRBD2|.|TRBJ2-3
TGTGCCAGCAGTCCGCGGGGTAGCGGGGGCACAGATACGCAGTATTTT
CASSPRGSGGTDTQYF
>TRBV29-1|TRBD1|.|TRBJ2-4
TGCAGCGTTCGGTCAGCAGGGGGAGTAGACATTCAGTACTTC
CSVRSAGGVDIQYF
>TRBV23-1|.|.|TRBJ1-5
TGCGCCAGCAGTCGCCGTTTCTGGCCCCAGCATTTT
CASSRRFWPQHF
>TRBV7-2|.|.|TRBJ1-5
TGTGCCAGCAGCTTAGTAAGGGGTAGCAATCAGCCCCAGCATTTT
CASSLVRGSNQPQHF
>TRBV28|.|.|TRBJ2-3
TGTGCCAGCGTCGGGGCAGATACGCAGTATTTT
CASVGADTQYF
>TRBV29-1|TRBD1|few|TRBJ2-1
TGCAGCGTCGGTAAACAGGGGGCGGCTTTGAATGAGCAGTTCTTC
CSVGKQGAALNEQFF
>TRBV9|.|.|TRBJ1-2
TGTGCCAGCAGCGTAGCATCAGGGGCAAACTATGGCTACACCTTC
CASSVASGANYGYTF
>TRBV15|TRBD1|.|TRBJ1-2
TGTGCCACCAGCGGGGGGCAGGGGGTACCGGGTCGCTATGGCTACACCTTC
CATSGGQGVPGRYGYTF
>TRBV5-1|.|once|TRBJ2-5
TGCGCCAGCAGCCGCCGGGACGAAAAGCAAGAGACCCAGTACTTC
CASSRRDEKQETQYF
>TRBV2|TRBD2|.|TRBJ2-5
TGTGCCAGCAGTCCCGCCGGGGGGGCCGCAGAGACCCAGTACTTC
CASSPAGGAAETQYF
>TRBV7-9|.|few|TRBJ2-3
TGTGCCAGCAGCTCAGGGAGACTTTCCACAGATACGCAGTATTTT
CASSSGRLSTDTQYF
>TRBV7-2|TRBD1|.|TRBJ1-2
TGTGCCAGCAGCCCACCGGGACAGGGGGCAGATGGCTACACCTTC
CASSPPGQGADGYTF
>TRBV6-5|TRBD1|.|TRBJ2-1
TGTGCCAGCAGGGACAGGGGGAATGAGCAGTTCTTC
CASRDRGNEQFF
>TRBV14|.|.|TRBJ2-1
TGTGCCAGCAGCCAAGGGTACAAAAGCTCCTACAATGAGCAGTTCTTC
CASSQGYKSSYNEQFF
>TRBV29-1|.|.|TRBJ1-5
TGCAGCGTTGGTGAGGGCAGGGGAAGTCAGCCCCAGCATTTT
CSVGEGRGSQPQHF
>TRBV25-1|.|.|TRBJ2-5
TGTGCCAGCAGTCCCAGTGAGTCCAGAGAGACCCAGTACTTC
CASSPSESRETQYF
>TRBV7-3|TRBD1|.|TRBJ2-3
TGTGCCAACAGCTCCACAGGGGGACGTGGCACAGATACGCAGTATTTT
CANSSTGGRGTDTQYF
>TRBV15|.|once|TRBJ1-1
TGTGCCACCAGCAGAGGTCGGACAGCGCCCCACGAAGCTTTCTTT
CATSRGRTAPHEAFF
>TRBV29-1|.|.|TRBJ2-1
TGCAGCGTTCCGCCCCCCCAGAGCTCCTACAATGAGCAGTTCTTC
CSVPPPQSSYNEQFF
>TRBV11-1|.|once|TRBJ2-5
TGTGCCAGCAGCTTGCCGAGGGACCTAGGAACGGGGTTGGGAAAGACCCAGTACTTC
CASSLPRDLGTGLGKTQYF
>TRBV25-1|.|.|TRBJ1-2
TGTGCCAGCAGCGCGGGGGCCTATGGCTACACCTTC
CASSAGAYGYTF
>TRBV9|TRBD2|few|TRBJ2-1
TGTGCCAGCAGCTCTCGGACTAGCGGGGGCCCTGAGCAGTTCTTC
CASSSRTSGGPEQFF
>TRBV30|.|.|TRBJ2-3
TGTGCCTGGTGTGTCACAGATACGCAGTATTTT
CAWCVTDTQYF
>TRBV4-1|.|.|TRBJ2-7
TGCGCCAGCAGCCAGGTATTCAGGGGCACCTCCTACGAGCAGTACTTC
CASSQVFRGTSYEQYF
>TRBV30|.|.|TRBJ2-6
TGTGCCTGGAGTATGGGATCTGGGGCCAACGTCCTGACTTTC
CAWSMGSGANVLTF
>TRBV30|.|.|TRBJ1-5
TGTGCCTGGGCGGGACGTCAAAATCAGCCCCAGCATTTT
CAWAGRQNQPQHF
>TRBV27|.|.|TRBJ1-2
TGTGCCAGCAGAACGGGTGGGACTAACTATGGCTACACCTTC
CASRTGGTNYGYTF
>TRBV29-1|.|.|TRBJ1-4
TGCAGCGTTGAAGCCGGGGACCCCTTTAATGAAAAACTGTTTTTT
CSVEAGDPFNEKLFF
>TRBV5-8|TRBD2|few|TRBJ2-1
TGTGCCAGCCCACAGCGGGGCCTATCCTACAATGAGCAGTTCTTC
CASPQRGLSYNEQFF
>TRBV5-1|.|.|TRBJ2-5
TGCGCCAGCAGCTTGGAGGGCCGTCGAGAGACCCAGTACTTC
CASSLEGRRETQYF
>TRBV5-6|.|few|TRBJ2-5
TGTGCCAGCAGCTTGAAAAGGGGCTCAAGACAAGAGACCCAGTACTTC
CASSLKRGSRQETQYF
>TRBV30|.|.|TRBJ2-4
TGTGCCTGGAGTCCTCTCGGGGCCAAAAACATTCAGTACTTC
CAWSPLGAKNIQYF